A single sample is the source of the 24 T cell receptor beta chains below, sequenced in a study of CD8 T cells in ankylosing spondylitis. TCRdb re-analysed the 5' RACE reads in MiXCR, keeping a single row per CDR3 protein. The table includes some 220,000 distinct CDR3 sequences, 7% to 10% detected once. The sequenced material came from blood, either unsorted or a sorted T cell fraction (not recorded which). The receptors were sampled from a female donor with ankylosing spondylitis or in good health (not recorded which).

This clonotype was recorded many times. The chain carries TRBV10-3 and TRBJ2-3, with a weak D call TRBD1 (6 bases). Germline CDR1 is ENHRY and CDR2 is SYGVKD. V lost 4 bases to trimming and J lost 4 bases, with 12 bases between them. The CDR3 consists of 14 residues. CDR3 in DNA: TGTGCCATCAGTGTACTACAGGGCTCAGATACGCAGTATTTT. It codes for CAISVLQGSDTQYF.

This clonotype has a count of ten or more. The V gene is TRBV12-3 or TRBV12-4, the J gene TRBJ2-3, with TRBD2 identical over 8 bases. The CDR3 totals 15 residues. Losses at the gene ends were 5 bases for V and 4 bases for J; bases not matched to a gene: 8. CDR3 in amino acids: CASSKGELAADTQYF. CDR3 nucleotides: TGTGCCAGCAGTAAAGGGGAACTAGCGGCAGATACGCAGTATTTT.

This clonotype was picked up a small number of times. The chain recombines TRBV25-1 with TRBJ1-2; 10 positions match TRBD1. Germline V gives CDR1 MGHDK, CDR2 SYGVNS. The V segment lost 6 bases and the J segment 8 bases; nucleotides outside the gene matches: 15. The CDR3 consists of 16 residues. CDR3 DNA sequence: TGTGCCAGCAGGGCCCCGAGGACAGGGGGTATCTCCGGCTACACCTTC. Its protein product is CASRAPRTGGISGYTF.

The table lists this clonotype with a few counts. This chain connects TRBV18 to TRBJ2-6; maybe TRBD1 (5 bases). Germline CDR1 reads KGHSH; CDR2 reads LQKENI. The length of the CDR3 is 15 residues. The V end was cut by 4 bases, the J end by 5 bases, with 12 bases between. Here the CDR3 DNA reads TGTGCCAGCTCACTACCTGGGGCCAGGGCCAACGTCCTGACTTTC. Translating it yields CASSLPGARANVLTF.

This clonotype has a count of ten or more. V is TRBV6-1 and J is TRBJ2-5; D is unclear. The CDR3 extends over 15 amino acids. Germline CDR1 MNHNS, CDR2 SASEGT. V was cut by 8 bases and J by 4 bases, with 20 bases left in between. The CDR3 sequence: CASCPVPETGETQYF. The DNA for the CDR3 is TGTGCCAGCTGCCCTGTCCCCGAGACCGGAGAGACCCAGTACTTC.

This clonotype came up many times. The chain links TRBV12-3 or TRBV12-4 to TRBJ2-5; perhaps D is TRBD1 or TRBD2 (6 bases each). Trimming took 3 bases from V and 5 from J, leaving 13 bases between them. This CDR3 has 14 amino acids. The CDR3 is CASSFAGGPETQYF. CDR3 in DNA: TGTGCCAGCAGTTTCGCTGGGGGGCCGGAGACCCAGTACTTC.

This clonotype was picked up many times. V usage is TRBV20-1 and J usage is TRBJ2-7; D is unresolved. This CDR3 comprises 12 residues. The germline CDR1 and CDR2 sequences are DFQATT and SNEGSKA (reference sequence). The V end was cut by 3 bases, the J end by 6 bases, with 12 bases between. The CDR3 bases are TGCAGTGCTAGCACATTCGTGGGCGAGCAGTACTTC. Protein sequence: CSASTFVGEQYF.

This clonotype has ten or more counts. The V gene is TRBV20-1, the J gene TRBJ2-7; D tentatively reads TRBD1 or TRBD2 (5 bases each). The CDR3 runs 11 residues. Trimming took 5 bases from V and 6 from J, leaving 11 bases between them. Germline V lookup: CDR1 DFQATT, CDR2 SNEGSKA (reference sequence). CDR3 nucleotide sequence: TGCAGTGCTGAGGGGATGGGCGAGCAGTACTTC. Its translation is CSAEGMGEQYF.

There are many counts of this clonotype. The chain couples TRBV5-6 to TRBJ2-1; the match to TRBD2 covers 11 bases. The germline V gene has CDR1 SGHDT and CDR2 YYEEEE. The CDR3 is made up of 17 amino acids. V dropped 1 base and J dropped 8; count of bases not matched to a gene: 11. In DNA form, the CDR3 reads TGTGCCAGCAGCTTGACTAGCGGGAGAAAGCTTGGGGATGAGCAGTTCTTC. It is translated as CASSLTSGRKLGDEQFF.

This clonotype was recorded at least ten times. This sequence joins TRBV5-1 and TRBJ2-3; 7 positions agree with TRBD2. The germline gives CDR1 SGHRS, CDR2 YFSETQ. CDR3 length: 15 amino acids. Unmatched junction bases numbered 8, after V lost 4 bases and J lost 3 bases. The CDR3 region has the DNA TGCGCCAGCAGCCCCGGGACTACTCCGACAGATACGCAGTATTTT. Its protein product is CASSPGTTPTDTQYF.

This clonotype has only a few counts. CDR3 DNA: TGCAGCGTTGACGGGACTAGCGGGGATGAGCAGTTCTTC. It encodes CSVDGTSGDEQFF. The genes are TRBV29-1 and TRBJ2-1; 13 bases line up with TRBD2. V lost 3 bases, J lost 8 bases, and 1 base stayed unmatched. Per the germline V gene, CDR1 is SQVTM and CDR2 is ANQGSEA. The CDR3 extends over 13 amino acids.

In its sample, this clonotype was seen many times. The chain has TRBV20-1 and TRBJ2-5, with TRBD1 as a possible D gene (5 bases). The CDR3 covers 13 residues. The V gene lost 6 bases and the J gene lost 2 bases, with 13 bases spanning the gap. The germline V gene encodes CDR1 DFQATT and CDR2 SNEGSKA (reference sequence). The CDR3 is CSADTDRQETQYF. The CDR3 bases are TGCAGTGCAGACACCGACAGACAAGAGACCCAGTACTTC.

This clonotype was observed at least ten times. The rearrangement joins TRBV7-2 to TRBJ1-1; D is unclear. V gave up 5 bases and J gave up 5 bases, with 21 bases separating them. Germline V gene data show CDR1 as SGHTA and CDR2 as FQGNSA. CDR3 size: 16 residues. For the CDR3, the DNA is TGTGCCAGCAGCGGCCGGACCTTCACCCATCGGACTGAAGCTTTCTTT. Translation gives CASSGRTFTHRTEAFF.

This clonotype was recorded at least ten times. V gene TRBV10-3 combines with J gene TRBJ2-6; TRBD1 might be the D (5 bases). The ends were cut back, 8 bases at V and 0 bases at J, with 5 bases in the middle. This CDR3 is 13 amino acids long. The germline CDR1 and CDR2 sequences are ENHRY and SYGVKD. CDR3 bases: TGTGCCATCGGGGCCTCTGGGGCCAACGTCCTGACTTTC. It codes for CAIGASGANVLTF.

This clonotype was recorded many times. The genes are TRBV6-1 and TRBJ2-3, with D uncertain. Germline V CDR1 and CDR2: MNHNS, SASEGT. The CDR3 runs 15 residues. V lost 8 bases and J 5 bases, leaving 20 bases between the germline ends. CDR3 DNA sequence: TGTGCCAGCGTGGATCCGGGCTACACGGGAGATACGCAGTATTTT. It is translated as CASVDPGYTGDTQYF.

This clonotype has a count of ten or more. The CDR3 spells CASSLGASGNNEQFF. The CDR3 bases are TGCGCCAGCAGCTTGGGTGCTAGCGGGAACAATGAGCAGTTCTTC. The rearrangement links TRBV5-1 to TRBJ2-1; TRBD2 aligns across 9 bases. The germline CDR1 and CDR2 sequences are SGHRS and YFSETQ. J lost 5 bases, V lost 0 bases, and 3 bases had no gene match. The CDR3 loop spans 15 amino acids.

This clonotype appeared many times. The chain links TRBV15 to TRBJ2-6, with D possibly matching TRBD1 (6 bases). Germline CDR1 is LNHNV and CDR2 is YYDKDF (reference sequence). V was clipped by 1 base and J by 4 bases, with 17 bases between them. This CDR3 spans 18 amino acids. CDR3 nucleotide sequence: TGTGCCACCAGCAGAGGTTACCCCACAGGGACCGGGGCCAACGTCCTGACTTTC. As protein: CATSRGYPTGTGANVLTF.

The chain carries TRBV4-3 and TRBJ2-1, with D possibly TRBD1 on 6 matching bases. Germline CDR1 and CDR2: LGHNA and YSLEER. The CDR3 is made up of 15 amino acids. Trimming took off 0 bases at V and 7 bases at J, with 13 bases between the two ends. CDR3 DNA: TGCGCCAGCAGCCAAGAGGGATACAGGGAAAATGAGCAGTTCTTC. This codes for CASSQEGYRENEQFF.

This clonotype was detected only a few times. The chain carries TRBV10-2 and TRBJ2-4; D tentatively fits TRBD1 or TRBD2 (7 bases each). In germline, CDR1 is WSHSY, CDR2 SAAADI. This CDR3 has 16 residues. Deletions cut 2 bases from V and 3 bases from J, with 14 bases between. CDR3 region: CASSENQGGGKNIQYF. CDR3 DNA: TGCGCCAGCAGTGAGAACCAGGGGGGGGGCAAAAACATTCAGTACTTC.

This clonotype has at least ten counts. V usage is TRBV5-6 and J usage is TRBJ2-1; D is uncertain. Germline assignment: CDR1 SGHDT and CDR2 YYEEEE. This CDR3 is 16 amino acids long. V was clipped by 0 bases and J by 7 bases, with 17 bases between them. This chain's CDR3 is CASSLGVGTFLNEQFF. For the CDR3, the DNA is TGTGCCAGCAGCTTGGGGGTGGGTACGTTTTTGAATGAGCAGTTCTTC. The full variable domain, its missing parts supplied by reference TRBV5-6 and TRBJ2-1, is DAGVTQSPTHLIKTRGQQVTLRCSPKSGHDTVSWYQQALGQGPQFIFQYYEEEERQRGNFPDRFSGHQFPNYSSELNVNALLLGDSALYLCASSLGVGTFLNEQFFGPGTRLTVL.

This clonotype was counted at least ten times. J is TRBJ2-5 and V is TRBV30; weak D call: TRBD1 (5 bases). The CDR3 is made up of 14 amino acids. Germline loops: CDR1 GTSNPN, CDR2 SVGIG (reference sequence). V was shortened by 7 bases and J by 2 bases, with 17 bases between the two germline ends. The CDR3 sequence: CALNLDTTQETQYF. The CDR3 DNA follows: TGTGCCTTAAACCTGGACACCACACAAGAGACCCAGTACTTC.

The CDR3 coding sequence is TGTGCCAGCAGCTTAGGACCCCAGGGGGTTATAATTGGAACCGGGGAGCTGTTTTTT. Encoded protein: CASSLGPQGVIIGTGELFF. This sequence joins TRBV7-6 and TRBJ2-2; TRBD1 matches 7 bases. The germline V gene has CDR1 SGHVS and CDR2 FNYEAQ. The CDR3 runs 19 residues. The V gene end was trimmed by 1 base and the J gene end by 5 bases; junction bases not matched to a gene: 16. The entire variable domain, with the rest obtained from reference TRBV7-6 and TRBJ2-2, is as follows: GAGVSQSPRYKVTKRGQDVALRCDPISGHVSLYWYRQALGQGPEFLTYFNYEAQQDKSGLPNDRFSAERPEGSISTLTIQRTEQRDSAMYRCASSLGPQGVIIGTGELFFGEGSRLTVL.

The rearrangement joins TRBV7-2 to TRBJ2-3; D not certain. This CDR3 is built from 15 residues. V dropped 2 bases and J dropped 2 bases, with 11 bases sitting between them. Germline V gene sequence: CDR1 SGHTA, CDR2 FQGNSA. CDR3 amino acids: CASSLSNHPTDTQYF. The DNA of the CDR3 is TGTGCCAGCAGCTTATCTAATCACCCCACAGATACGCAGTATTTT.

This clonotype was recorded at least ten times. The chain joins TRBV7-6 to TRBJ2-7, with 7 bases fitting TRBD2. V shed 8 bases, J shed 3 bases, and the junction held 4 bases outside the gene matches. CDR1 is SGHVS, CDR2 FNYEAQ, per germline. This CDR3 is built from 12 residues. CDR3 sequence (DNA): TGTGCCAGCCGCTCTAGCGGCTACGAGCAGTACTTC. Its protein product is CASRSSGYEQYF.